A single sample gave rise to the 11 T cell receptor beta chains below, sequenced in a study of T cells in Graves' hyperthyroidism and ophthalmopathy. TCR beta CDR3 region amplification was performed from RNA transcripts. Primed by the HTBI set, a first-round RT-PCR was run on the TCR CDR3. One entry per CDR3 protein results from TCRdb running MiXCR on the multiplex PCR reads. The data show 200,000 to 250,000 distinct CDR3 sequences, with roughly 17% seen just once and under 35% held by the top ten. Sequencing used blood. The receptors come from a woman aged 18-29 years with Graves' ophthalmopathy.

V and J are TRBV6-2 or TRBV6-3 and TRBJ2-3; 12 bases are a match to TRBD2. V shed 0 bases, J shed 2 bases, and the junction held 15 bases outside the gene matches. The length of the CDR3 is 21 residues. Germline loops: CDR1 MNHEY, CDR2 SVGEGT. Here the CDR3 reads CASSYSTEASGRAGTTDTQYF. In DNA form, the CDR3 reads TGTGCCAGCAGTTACTCGACAGAGGCTAGCGGGAGGGCCGGGACCACAGATACGCAGTATTTT.

This clonotype has at least ten counts. The chain uses TRBV7-2 and TRBJ2-3, with D hard to call. Germline values: CDR1 SGHTA, CDR2 FQGNSA. The CDR3 is 15 residues long. V dropped 1 base and J dropped 2 bases, with 10 bases sitting between them. The CDR3: CASSLGPQDTDTQYF. CDR3 nucleotide sequence: TGTGCCAGCAGCTTAGGACCCCAAGACACAGATACGCAGTATTTT.

This clonotype turned up a few times. V gene TRBV19 combines with J gene TRBJ2-1; D is perhaps TRBD1 (5 bases). Germline loops: CDR1 LNHDA, CDR2 SQIVND (reference sequence). The V end lost 4 bases, the J end lost 2 bases, and 15 bases lay between the germline ends. The CDR3 is 16 residues long. The CDR3, as DNA: TGTGCCAGTAGTAAGGGGAATCCGGGTACCTACAATGAGCAGTTCTTC. This codes for CASSKGNPGTYNEQFF.

This clonotype was seen a handful of times. This chain uses TRBV10-1 with TRBJ1-1; D ambiguous. The V and J ends lost 5 bases and 1 base respectively, with 11 bases between them. The CDR3 has 14 residues. Per germline, CDR1 WNHNN and CDR2 SYGVQD (reference sequence). The CDR3 nucleotides are TGCGCCAGCAGTCCGGCAGAGCAGAACACTGAAGCTTTCTTT. Protein sequence: CASSPAEQNTEAFF.

This clonotype was picked up many times. The chain couples TRBV28 to TRBJ2-7; 8 nucleotides match TRBD2. Germline trimming cut 3 bases from V and 5 bases from J; bases unmatched to any gene: 6. Germline lookup yields CDR1 MDHEN and CDR2 SYDVKM. The CDR3 runs 14 residues. This chain's CDR3 is CASSFSGGADEQYF. The CDR3 nucleotides are TGTGCCAGCAGTTTTTCGGGGGGGGCCGACGAGCAGTACTTC.

The chain has TRBV27 and TRBJ2-1; TRBD2 agrees at 8 bases. This CDR3 is built from 17 residues. From germline, CDR1 is MNHEY and CDR2 SMNVEV (reference sequence). V dropped 8 bases and J dropped 2; count of bases not matched to a gene: 14. This chain's CDR3 is CASGWQPQREPYNEQFF. Here the CDR3 DNA reads TGTGCCAGCGGGTGGCAGCCCCAGCGGGAGCCCTACAATGAGCAGTTCTTC.

In its sample, this clonotype was seen many times. The chain is built from TRBV7-2 and TRBJ2-7; D is uncertain. The CDR3 length is 12 residues. V was pared by 5 bases and J by 5 bases, with 10 bases between. Germline CDR1 is SGHTA and CDR2 is FQGNSA. The CDR3 sequence: CASSNTLHEQYF. DNA for the CDR3: TGTGCCAGCAGCAATACATTACACGAGCAGTACTTC.

The chain couples TRBV28 to TRBJ2-1; 8 bases match TRBD2. The CDR3 totals 17 residues. Per germline, CDR1 MDHEN and CDR2 SYDVKM. Trimming removed 5 bases from V and 4 bases from J; junction bases left unmatched: 13. The CDR3 nucleotides read TGTGCCAGCAGTCCCCTCGGGGGGGGGGGGGGGTACAATGAGCAGTTCTTC. Translating it yields CASSPLGGGGGYNEQFF.

There are many counts of this clonotype. The chain joins TRBV20-1 to TRBJ2-3, with 14 bases lining up with TRBD2. Trimming removed 1 base from V and 0 bases from J; junction bases left unmatched: 3. CDR1 is DFQATT, CDR2 SNEGSKA, per germline (reference sequence). The CDR3 spans 17 residues. The CDR3 is CSARGLAGGHSTDTQYF. CDR3 DNA: TGCAGTGCTAGAGGACTAGCGGGGGGGCATAGCACAGATACGCAGTATTTT.

In its sample, this clonotype was seen many times. The genes are TRBV9 and TRBJ2-1, with TRBD2 identical over 7 bases. This CDR3 has 15 amino acids. CDR1 SGDLS and CDR2 YYNGEE come from the germline V gene. With 1 base clipped from V and 9 bases from J, the junction kept 10 bases outside the gene matches. The CDR3 DNA follows: TGTGCCAGCAGCGTAAAAGGGGACTCGGGGGGTGAGCAGTTCTTC. This gives the protein CASSVKGDSGGEQFF.

On this clonotype itself: This could be a read error, since a much larger clone is one nucleotide away. The CDR3: CASSLDRRRNGYAF. In DNA, the CDR3 is TGTGCCAGCAGTTTAGATCGGAGACGAAATGGCTACGCCTTC. The chain has TRBV27 and TRBJ1-2; D ambiguous. CDR3 length equals 14 residues. Germline values: CDR1 MNHEY, CDR2 SMNVEV (reference sequence).